Listed below are T cell receptor beta chains from one sample, sequenced in a study of blood T cell repertoires in COVID-19. Clones were sequenced by immunoSEQ multiplex PCR, and TCRdb holds only the in-frame ones, with some missing. In the table there are some 210,000 clones, roughly 86% of which are singletons. Sequences were obtained from peripheral blood. Receptors were obtained from a middle-aged woman with acute or convalescent COVID-19. Each CDR3 is given with its conserved first and last residue. Fields, in order: V gene, D gene, clone size, J gene, CDR3 protein, CDR3 DNA. A D gene is named only where the DNA matches it firmly. Size tells how often a clone was seen (once, few, many) or the class of an expanded clone, and some rows leave it out.

TRBV5-1	-	once	TRBJ1-5	CASRSRRGGGISNQPQHF	TGCGCCAGCAGGTCTCGCAGGGGCGGAGGCATTAGCAATCAGCCCCAGCATTTT
TRBV30	-	once	TRBJ2-7	CAWSTSSYEQYF	TGTGCCTGGAGTACTAGTAGCTACGAGCAGTACTTC
TRBV6-5	TRBD2	-	TRBJ2-1	CASSYPSGSEQFF	TGTGCCAGCAGTTACCCTAGCGGGAGTGAGCAGTTCTTC
TRBV6-6	-	-	TRBJ1-5	CATLSRFNQPQHF	TGTGCCACGTTATCCCGGTTCAATCAGCCCCAGCATTTT
TRBV6-2/TRBV6-3	-	-	TRBJ2-1	CASSYVKKSGEQFF	TGTGCCAGCAGTTACGTGAAGAAATCGGGTGAGCAGTTCTTC
TRBV27	-	-	TRBJ2-7	CASSLTDSSYEQYF	TGTGCCAGCAGTTTAACCGACAGTTCCTACGAGCAGTACTTC
TRBV3-1/TRBV3-2	TRBD1	few	TRBJ1-4	CASSQRDSNEKLFF	TGTGCCAGCAGCCAACGGGACAGTAATGAAAAACTGTTTTTT
TRBV12-3/TRBV12-4	-	-	TRBJ2-5	CASSLRDRETQYF	TGTGCCAGCAGTTTGCGGGACCGTGAGACCCAGTACTTC
TRBV5-1	TRBD2	many	TRBJ2-7	CASSPNAGTSGYEQYF	TGCGCCAGCAGCCCAAATGCCGGGACTAGCGGTTACGAGCAGTACTTC
TRBV6-5	TRBD2	-	TRBJ2-5	CASSYAGGQTQYF	TGTGCCAGCAGTTACGCGGGGGGGCAGACCCAGTACTTC
TRBV11-2	-	-	TRBJ2-3	CASSMTTDTQYF	TGTGCCAGCAGCATGACAACAGATACGCAGTATTTT
TRBV5-1	-	-	TRBJ2-1	CASSLWQDSYNEQFF	TGCGCCAGCAGCTTATGGCAGGATTCTTACAATGAGCAGTTCTTC
TRBV5-1	TRBD1	few	TRBJ1-6	CASSRDSSYNSPLHF	TGCGCCAGCAGCAGGGACAGCTCCTATAATTCACCCCTCCACTTT
TRBV29-1	-	-	TRBJ2-1	CSVAGLADSSYNEQFF	TGCAGCGTGGCCGGTCTCGCGGACAGCTCCTACAATGAGCAGTTCTTC
TRBV19	-	once	TRBJ2-2	CASSSYQVNTGELFF	TGTGCCAGTAGCTCCTATCAAGTGAACACCGGGGAGCTGTTTTTT
TRBV11-2	-	-	TRBJ1-1	CASSLQRTGSTEAFF	TGTGCCAGCAGCTTACAAAGAACAGGGTCGACTGAAGCTTTCTTT
TRBV2	-	-	TRBJ1-2	CASSESRGGYGYTF	TGTGCCAGCAGTGAAAGCAGGGGTGGCTATGGCTACACCTTC
TRBV2	TRBD1	-	TRBJ2-1	CASSRTGGGDEQFF	TGTGCCAGCAGCAGGACAGGGGGCGGCGATGAGCAGTTCTTC
TRBV6-4	TRBD1	-	TRBJ1-2	CASSTGGNYGYTF	TGTGCCAGCAGCACAGGGGGCAACTATGGCTACACCTTC
TRBV7-2	TRBD1	-	TRBJ1-2	CASSLVQGQNYGYTF	TGTGCCAGCAGCTTAGTCCAGGGACAGAACTATGGCTACACCTTC
TRBV6-5	-	-	TRBJ2-1	CASSYFGTPRDEQFF	TGTGCCAGCAGTTATTTTGGGACACCTAGGGATGAGCAGTTCTTC
TRBV7-8	-	-	TRBJ1-2	CASSLPGINYGYTF	TGTGCCAGCAGCTTACCAGGGATTAACTATGGCTACACCTTC
TRBV10-3	-	once	TRBJ2-1	CAISGQVNSYNEQFF	TGTGCCATCAGTGGTCAGGTAAACTCCTACAATGAGCAGTTCTTC
TRBV5-1	-	-	TRBJ2-5	CASSLVPRETQYF	TGCGCCAGCAGCTTGGTCCCCAGGGAGACCCAGTACTTC
TRBV6-2/TRBV6-3	-	-	TRBJ1-5	CASSVTGHQPQHF	TGTGCCAGCAGTGTCACAGGGCATCAGCCCCAGCATTTT
TRBV6-2/TRBV6-3	-	-	TRBJ1-1	CASSYSPAVRQAFF	TGTGCCAGCAGTTACTCCCCAGCGGTTAGGCAAGCTTTCTTT
TRBV5-3	-	few	TRBJ1-6	CARNKEDSVLKLRRNSPLHF	TGTGCCAGAAACAAAGAAGACAGTGTACTGAAATTACGACGGAATTCACCCCTCCACTTT
TRBV5-1	-	-	TRBJ1-6	CASSLVGADNSPLHF	TGCGCCAGCAGCTTGGTGGGGGCTGATAATTCACCCCTCCACTTT
TRBV4-3	-	-	TRBJ1-4	CASSQELGRDNEKLFF	TGCGCCAGCAGCCAAGAGCTTGGCAGGGATAATGAAAAACTGTTTTTT
TRBV18	TRBD1	-	TRBJ1-1	CASSPTGEWDTEAFF	TGTGCCAGCTCACCGACAGGGGAATGGGACACTGAAGCTTTCTTT
TRBV6-6	TRBD2	-	TRBJ2-7	CASRGTSGRSYEQYF	TGTGCCAGCCGAGGAACTAGCGGGAGATCCTACGAGCAGTACTTC
TRBV19	-	-	TRBJ1-1	CASKSRDLNTEAFF	TGTGCCAGTAAGTCGAGGGACTTGAACACTGAAGCTTTCTTT
TRBV27	-	-	TRBJ1-1	CASSSLVNLPLMNTEAFF	TGTGCCAGCAGTTCGTTGGTCAACCTTCCCCTAATGAACACTGAAGCTTTCTTT
TRBV5-1	TRBD2	-	TRBJ2-3	CASSLSTSGETDTQYF	TGCGCCAGCAGCTTGTCCACTAGCGGGGAAACAGATACGCAGTATTTT
TRBV3-1/TRBV3-2	TRBD1	-	TRBJ2-3	CASSQRTGAGTDTQYF	TGTGCCAGCAGCCAACGGACAGGGGCGGGAACAGATACGCAGTATTTT
TRBV19	-	few	TRBJ2-7	CASSIVDFTYEQYF	TGTGCCAGTAGTATAGTGGACTTCACCTACGAGCAGTACTTC
TRBV12-3/TRBV12-4	TRBD1	-	TRBJ1-2	CASGQGYGYTF	TGTGCCAGCGGACAGGGCTATGGCTACACCTTC
TRBV30	TRBD1	-	TRBJ1-4	CAWRDTGGIREKLFF	TGTGCCTGGAGGGACACAGGGGGGATTCGTGAAAAACTGTTTTTT
TRBV18	-	once	TRBJ1-1	CASSPAGMNTEAFF	TGTGCCAGCTCACCAGCAGGGATGAATACTGAAGCTTTCTTT
TRBV5-1	TRBD1	-	TRBJ1-5	CASSVSGTGGNQPQHF	TGCGCCAGCAGCGTAAGCGGGACAGGGGGCAATCAGCCCCAGCATTTT
TRBV2	TRBD1	-	TRBJ1-5	CASKGQGNSNQPQHF	TGTGCCAGCAAAGGACAGGGCAATAGCAATCAGCCCCAGCATTTT
TRBV7-6	-	-	TRBJ1-1	CASSLGARGPNTEAFF	TGTGCCAGCAGCTTAGGGGCCAGGGGCCCTAACACTGAAGCTTTCTTT
TRBV6-5	-	-	TRBJ1-1	CASGRGRNTEAFF	TGTGCCAGTGGGAGGGGAAGGAACACTGAAGCTTTCTTT
TRBV9	TRBD1	-	TRBJ1-2	CASSRTGDGYTF	TGTGCCAGCAGTAGGACAGGGGATGGCTACACCTTC
TRBV5-5	TRBD1	-	TRBJ1-1	CASSLFSGGRGTEAFF	TGTGCCAGCAGCTTGTTCTCAGGGGGCCGTGGCACTGAAGCTTTCTTT
TRBV6-5	-	once	TRBJ2-7	CASGWAGDLYEQYF	TGTGCCAGCGGTTGGGCAGGGGACCTCTACGAGCAGTACTTC
TRBV3-1/TRBV3-2	-	-	TRBJ2-1	CASSHETRIANEQFF	TGTGCCAGCAGCCATGAGACTCGGATTGCGAATGAGCAGTTCTTC
TRBV19	-	once	TRBJ2-1	CASSYTGINEQFF	TGTGCCAGTAGTTATACAGGGATCAATGAGCAGTTCTTC
TRBV6-1	-	-	TRBJ1-3	CASSDVGQLSSGNTIYF	TGTGCCAGCAGTGATGTGGGCCAACTTTCCTCTGGAAACACCATATATTTT
TRBV29-1	-	once	TRBJ2-1	CSVAGNEQFF	TGCAGCGTTGCCGGTAATGAGCAGTTCTTC
TRBV5-1	-	-	TRBJ2-3	CASSLAAGSTDTQYF	TGCGCCAGCAGCTTGGCCGCGGGTAGCACAGATACGCAGTATTTT
TRBV29-1	TRBD2	-	TRBJ2-3	CSVDGGRGADTQYF	TGCAGCGTTGACGGGGGGCGGGGGGCAGATACGCAGTATTTT